Following are 6 T cell receptor beta chains from one sample sequenced in a study of human T cells and chemical hapten exposure. Time point specified: patch test 3, about 24 weeks after DPC sensitization. Documented treatment: therapeutic diphenylcyclopropenone sensitization with weekly scalp DPC. TCRdb re-analysed the RACE reads in MiXCR, keeping a single row per CDR3 protein. The sample carries 95,000 to 150,000 distinct CDR3 sequences, around 11% recorded once. The specimen was whole blood, collected in connection with sensitization to the hapten diphenylcyclopropenone (DPC). These receptors were collected from a woman in her fifties or sixties with alopecia areata. Some clones in this sample may be carry-over from other donors' samples.

This clonotype turned up a few times. The CDR3 bases are TGTGCCAGCAGCTCCTCCGGCGGGAGGCTGGATGAGCAGTTCTTC. It encodes CASSSSGGRLDEQFF. The V and J genes are TRBV7-8 and TRBJ2-1, with 8 bases matching TRBD2. The CDR3 length is 15 residues. V gave up 4 bases and J gave up 8 bases; unmatched junction bases: 10. CDR1 SGHVS and CDR2 FQNEAQ come from the germline V gene.

The chain is built from TRBV20-1 and TRBJ2-7; 12 nucleotides align to TRBD2. The CDR3 contains 14 residues. Unmatched junction bases numbered 5, after V lost 5 bases and J lost 3 bases. CDR1 DFQATT and CDR2 SNEGSKA come from the germline V gene (reference sequence). CDR3 amino acids: CSAPRLAGDYEQYF. For the CDR3, the DNA is TGCAGTGCTCCCCGACTAGCGGGGGACTACGAGCAGTACTTC.

The chain is built from TRBV12-3 or TRBV12-4 and TRBJ1-1, with 7 nucleotides matching TRBD1. CDR3 length: 14 amino acids. V was pared by 3 bases and J by 7 bases, with 8 bases of the junction left unmatched. The CDR3 is CASSFGQGVNEAFF. The CDR3 nucleotides read TGTGCCAGCAGTTTTGGGCAGGGGGTAAATGAAGCTTTCTTT.

For this clonotype: A read error may be the cause here, since a much bigger clone is one base away. The final CDR3 position lacks the conserved phenylalanine or tryptophan, pointing to a likely read error. This chain joins TRBV7-8 and TRBJ2-3; 9 bases are a match to TRBD2. The CDR3 has 16 amino acids. The germline V gene has CDR1 SGHVS and CDR2 FQNEAQ. V shed 1 base, J shed 6 bases, and the junction held 8 bases outside the gene matches. CDR3 sequence (DNA): TGTGCCAGCAGCTTAGAACTGGCGGGAGGGTCTGATACGCAGTATTTA. It translates to CASSLELAGGSDTQYL.

This clonotype has only a few counts. J is TRBJ2-7 and V is TRBV5-1; 12 nucleotides agree with TRBD2. With V trimmed by 9 bases and J by 3 bases, 16 bases remained unmatched. This CDR3 region has 17 residues. Germline CDR1 SGHRS, CDR2 YFSETQ. The DNA of the CDR3 is TGCGCCACCCCGGAGGGTAGTAGACTAGCGGGAGACTACGAGCAGTACTTC. The encoded protein is CATPEGSRLAGDYEQYF.

The table lists this clonotype with many counts. The chain joins TRBV6-2 or TRBV6-3 to TRBJ2-7; D might be TRBD2 (6 bases). The CDR3 length is 13 residues. V shed 4 bases and J shed 3 bases, with 10 bases lying between them. Per germline, CDR1 MNHEY and CDR2 SVGEGT. The CDR3 loop reads CASSSLGGYEQYF. The CDR3 DNA follows: TGTGCCAGCAGTTCCCTGGGGGGCTACGAGCAGTACTTC.